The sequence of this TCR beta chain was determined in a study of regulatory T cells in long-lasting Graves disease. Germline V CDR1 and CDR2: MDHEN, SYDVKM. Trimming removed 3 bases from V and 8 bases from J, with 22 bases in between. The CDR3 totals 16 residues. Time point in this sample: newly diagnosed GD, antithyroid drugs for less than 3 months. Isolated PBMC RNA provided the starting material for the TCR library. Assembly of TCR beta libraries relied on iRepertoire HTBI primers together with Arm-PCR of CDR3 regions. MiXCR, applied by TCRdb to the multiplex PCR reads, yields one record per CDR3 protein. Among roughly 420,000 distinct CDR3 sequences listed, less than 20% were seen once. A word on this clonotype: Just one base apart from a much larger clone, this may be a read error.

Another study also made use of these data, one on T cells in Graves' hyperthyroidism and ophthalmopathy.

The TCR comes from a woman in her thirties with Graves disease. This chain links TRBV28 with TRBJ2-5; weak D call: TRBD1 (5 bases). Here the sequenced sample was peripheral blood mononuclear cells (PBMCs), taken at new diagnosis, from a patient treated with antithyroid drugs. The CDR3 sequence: CASSLPDTAWQVTQYF. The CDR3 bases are TGTGCCAGCAGTTTGCCGGACACGGCCTGGCAAGTAACCCAGTACTTC.